This record covers a single T cell receptor beta chain. This entry comes from a study of T cell changes during pregnancy in multiple sclerosis. TCRdb keeps only in-frame clones here, not all; method: immunoSEQ multiplex PCR. The sample shows over 85,000 clones, about nine tenths of them seen only once. This CDR3 is built from 15 residues. CDR1 and CDR2 (germline): MNHEY, SMNVEV (reference sequence). V lost 3 bases and J 0 bases, leaving 9 bases between the germline ends. This clonotype was obtained from a female donor in good health, enrolled as a control in a pregnancy study. The chain couples TRBV27 to TRBJ2-1; D remains unclear. The input for sequencing was peripheral blood, taken in the second trimester of pregnancy. Here the CDR3 DNA reads TGTGCCAGCAGTTTGTACTCTAGCTCCTACAATGAGCAGTTCTTC. Its protein is CASSLYSSSYNEQFF.